The rows below give T cell receptor beta chains drawn from one sample of a study of cytomegalovirus exposure and HLA in healthy donors. TCRdb's copy holds only in-frame clones and misses some; the assay was immunoSEQ multiplex PCR. The sample consists of over 100,000 clones, over 60% of them appearing once. The sequencing sample was made of PBMCs. The origin of the receptors is a young woman in good health and CMV-seropositive. Each CDR3 is given with its conserved first and last residue. The D gene is left open where the match is weak. Size is omitted from some rows. Given values are once, few, many or a class for expanded clones.

v_call	cdr3_length	j_call	d_call	clone_size	cdr3_nt	cdr3_aa
TRBV5-6	14	TRBJ2-7	NA	NA	TGTGCCAGCCAAGGCCAGGGGGAGGCCTACGAGCAGTACTTC	CASQGQGEAYEQYF
TRBV9	15	TRBJ2-7	TRBD1	few	TGTGCCAGCAGCGTGTCCGGGACAGGGATGGGTGAGCAGTACTTC	CASSVSGTGMGEQYF
TRBV6-5	15	TRBJ2-7	NA	NA	TGTGCCAGCAGTTACTCCGGGAGAATCGCCTACGAGCAGTACTTC	CASSYSGRIAYEQYF
TRBV11-3	15	TRBJ2-7	TRBD2	NA	TGTGCCAGCAGCTTAGGCCTGACTAGCGGACGTGAGCAGTACTTC	CASSLGLTSGREQYF
TRBV25-1	14	TRBJ2-7	NA	NA	TGTGCCAGGAAGACTAGAATCCTCTCCTACGAGCAGTACTTC	CARKTRILSYEQYF
TRBV14	14	TRBJ2-7	NA	NA	TGTGCCAGCAGCCACCCCTTGGTCCCAGGAGAGCAGTACTTC	CASSHPLVPGEQYF
TRBV6-5	13	TRBJ1-3	NA	NA	TGTGCCAGCACCAACTCCGGCGGGCACACCATATATTTT	CASTNSGGHTIYF
TRBV5-1	14	TRBJ1-1	TRBD1	NA	TGCGCCAGCAGCGTGGACAGGGGGAGGACTGAAGCTTTCTTT	CASSVDRGRTEAFF
TRBV7-2	16	TRBJ2-7	TRBD2	NA	TGTGCCAGCAGCCCCCGGACTAGCGGGAGCTCCTACGAGCAGTACTTC	CASSPRTSGSSYEQYF
TRBV7-9	15	TRBJ2-1	TRBD1	NA	TGTGCCAGCACCCATCCCCGGGACAGCTACAATGAGCAGTTCTTC	CASTHPRDSYNEQFF
TRBV27	15	TRBJ2-2	NA	NA	TGTGCCAGCAGTTTAAAACCTACCCTGCCCGGGGAGCTGTTTTTT	CASSLKPTLPGELFF
TRBV2	14	TRBJ2-7	TRBD2	NA	TGTGCCAGCAGTGGGACTAGCGGGAGTCACGAGCAGTACTTC	CASSGTSGSHEQYF
TRBV5-1	18	TRBJ2-7	TRBD2	NA	TGCGCCAGCAGCTCGGGACTAGCGGGAGGGATGAGCTCCTACGAGCAGTACTTC	CASSSGLAGGMSSYEQYF
TRBV19	14	TRBJ1-1	TRBD1	NA	TGTGCCAGTAGCCACAGGGGAGGGAACACTGAAGCTTTCTTT	CASSHRGGNTEAFF
TRBV7-9	16	TRBJ2-7	TRBD1	NA	TGTGCCAGCAGCCTACTGGGGGGACAGGGGGCCTACGAGCAGTACTTC	CASSLLGGQGAYEQYF
TRBV7-2	18	TRBJ2-7	TRBD1	once	TGTGCCAGCAGCTTACAGGACAGGGCTCCGCTAGAGGCCTACGAGCAGTACTTC	CASSLQDRAPLEAYEQYF
TRBV2	14	TRBJ2-7	NA	NA	TGTGCCAGCAGTGAATTCCGGGGTTCCTACGAGCAGTACTTC	CASSEFRGSYEQYF
TRBV7-3	13	TRBJ1-2	NA	NA	TGTGCCAGCAGCTTAAATGCAGGGCTTGGCTACACCTTC	CASSLNAGLGYTF
TRBV7-2	13	TRBJ2-7	TRBD2	once	TGTGCCAGCAATCTGCCTAGCGGGAACGAGCAGTACTTC	CASNLPSGNEQYF
TRBV28	15	TRBJ2-7	TRBD1	NA	TGTGCCAGCGCAAGAGGGGGCATTGAAACCTACGAGCAGTACTTC	CASARGGIETYEQYF
TRBV2	16	TRBJ2-2	TRBD2	NA	TGTGCCAGCAGTGAGAGGGGACTAGTGAGAACCGGGGAGCTGTTTTTT	CASSERGLVRTGELFF
TRBV5-6	13	TRBJ1-5	NA	NA	TGTGCCAGCAGCGGGGGGGTCAATCAGCCCCAGCATTTT	CASSGGVNQPQHF
TRBV5-1	14	TRBJ2-7	TRBD2	NA	TGCGCCAGCAGCTTCTGGTGGGAGGGGTACGAGCAGTACTTC	CASSFWWEGYEQYF
TRBV7-9	16	TRBJ2-6	NA	NA	TGTGCCAGCAGCTTAGCACAGGGAACTGGGGCCAACGTCCTGACTTTC	CASSLAQGTGANVLTF
TRBV2	12	TRBJ2-5	NA	NA	TGTGCCAGTGGACTAAACCAAGAGACCCAGTACTTC	CASGLNQETQYF
TRBV19	15	TRBJ1-1	NA	NA	TGTGCCAGTAGTCTATTAGGGAGTATGAACACTGAAGCTTTCTTT	CASSLLGSMNTEAFF